Given below is one T cell receptor beta chain in context. Its antigen is unknown. No quality values exist for individual bases; no much larger clone is one base distant. The sample belongs to a study of shared clonotypes between healthy human individuals (dated by TCRdb to between 2020 and 2021). Turning to the overall study: A few men and two women, aged 18 to 49 years, made up the cohort. For each donor, CD4 naive and CD4 memory were each run on three plates, CD8 naive on two plates, and CD8 memory on one plate. The study deeply sequenced blood TCR repertoires of five healthy adults to estimate repertoire size and the extent of clonotype sharing between individuals. Libraries were prepared and TCR repertoires were sequenced by different laboratories using diverse techniques, in order to increase sequencing depth and limit assay-specific biases. Per donor, leukapheresis produced somewhere between about 0.85 and 8.9 billion PBMCs. The full study reports these points: Because the study included a small number of donors, the genetic and exposure-history diversity represented was limited. Only blood was sampled, and tissue TCR repertoires likely differ from those in blood. Roughly 5% of naive CD4, 3% to 4% of naive CD8, around 2.3% of memory CD4, and 0.4% of memory CD8 clonotypes were shared across a few donors. Larger estimated clonotype richness was generally found for naive subsets than for memory subsets. Compared with non-shared clonotypes, clonotypes shared by all four sorted-subset donors had higher generation probabilities. Based on pairwise subsampling, the degree of clonotype sharing among donors was expected to be affected by sequencing depth. Rarefaction of sorted-subset datasets indicated incomplete sequencing despite the large sequencing depth.

Using the deep immunoSEQ assay, TCR CDR3 regions were amplified from genomic DNA by multiplex PCR. Extracted genomic DNA from each cell subset was spread evenly across all wells of several immunoSEQ 96-well plates, with each plate serving as a replicate. For sorted subsets, 200 to 250 ng genomic DNA, equal to 25,000 to 35,000 T cell genomes, was loaded into each replicate PCR. Purified libraries were measured with a Qubit 3.0 fluorometer, size-checked on a Bioanalyzer 2100, and measured again with the KAPA Library Quantification kit. A separate single-read 150-cycle Illumina NextSeq 550 flow cell was used to sequence each immunoSEQ 96-well plate. Regarding the original processing steps: Because the immunoSEQ output included only junctional sequences and no quality scores, the filtering could not be the same as the filtering used for full-length reads. To assign V/J genes and CDR3, sequences were annotated against IMGT germline references using PyIR, a Python wrapper for IgBLAST v1.9. Reads with weak V/J assignments (E-value above 1e-6), missing CDR3, stop codons, out-of-frame junctions, or ambiguous translated residues were removed. V3J clonotypes were defined by identical inferred V gene, J gene, and CDR3 amino acid sequence. The percentage overlap between two repertoires was calculated by dividing the number of shared unique clonotypes by the size of the smaller repertoire. Three approaches were used to assess repertoire richness: RTK rarefaction, the Chao1 estimator, and Recon v2.1 estimates of unobserved clonotypes. Generation probabilities for all TCRbeta clonotypes obtained by the gDNA method from a handful of donors were computed using OLGA. TCRdb took this table from immuneACCESS and kept in-frame rearrangements with V and J called. Such tables lack part of the clones; where checked against another copy, unresolved V genes explain under half of the gap, and the rest is unexplained. V and J calls and clone size follow that table, whereas D and trimming were derived from the DNA. The sample profile shows roughly 2 million clones; about 95% of them were found once. Of the sample, approximately 1.2% falls within the top ten clones.

CD8 naive samples were obtained by positive selection for CCR7 among CD45RO-negative cells, yielding a CD45RA+CCR7+ population from which TemRA cells were excluded. The donors were healthy, HIV-negative adults with no recently reported acute infections or vaccinations. All donors were Caucasian adults living in Nashville, Tennessee, USA. Blood was obtained by leukapheresis, after which PBMCs were separated by Ficoll-Histopaque density gradient centrifugation and cryopreserved in liquid nitrogen vapor phase. Analytical flow cytometry was used to check the purity and quantity of every magnetically sorted T cell population. From each sorted fraction, genomic DNA was isolated and quantified by UV absorbance on a Nanodrop 2000c. CDR1 and CDR2 are read off the germline V gene as MDHEN and SYDVKM. The CDR3 runs 14 residues from the cysteine to the phenylalanine. Solely the CDR3 DNA is kept, with 42 bases framed from the first base. V lost 8 bases and J lost 4 bases; the stretch between them is 15 bases long.

The sample was naive CD8+ T cells sorted from blood. The meaning of the sample's cell subset or site label: CD45RA+CCR7+. The clonotype originates from a man aged 18 to 29 in good health. The chain employs TRBV28 and TRBJ1-3, and perhaps TRBD1 as D gene, on 5 matching bases. The DNA sequence reads TGTGCCAGCTCGGGCCTTGGGGGAGGAAACACCATATATTTT. This is translated as CASSGLGGGNTIYF.